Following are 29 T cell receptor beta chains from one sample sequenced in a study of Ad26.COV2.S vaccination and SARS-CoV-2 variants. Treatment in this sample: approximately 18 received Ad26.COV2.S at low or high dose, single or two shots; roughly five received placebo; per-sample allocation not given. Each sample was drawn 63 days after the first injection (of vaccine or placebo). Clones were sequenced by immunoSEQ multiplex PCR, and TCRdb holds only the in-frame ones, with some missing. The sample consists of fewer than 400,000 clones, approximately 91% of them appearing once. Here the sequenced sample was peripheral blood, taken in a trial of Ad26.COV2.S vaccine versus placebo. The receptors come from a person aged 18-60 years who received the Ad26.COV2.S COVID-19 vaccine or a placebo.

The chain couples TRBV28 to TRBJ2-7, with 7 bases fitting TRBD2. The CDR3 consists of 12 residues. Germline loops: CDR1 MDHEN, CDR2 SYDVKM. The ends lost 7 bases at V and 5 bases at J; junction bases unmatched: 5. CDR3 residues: CASNLAVHEQYF. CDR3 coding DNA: TGTGCCAGCAACCTAGCGGTCCACGAGCAGTACTTC.

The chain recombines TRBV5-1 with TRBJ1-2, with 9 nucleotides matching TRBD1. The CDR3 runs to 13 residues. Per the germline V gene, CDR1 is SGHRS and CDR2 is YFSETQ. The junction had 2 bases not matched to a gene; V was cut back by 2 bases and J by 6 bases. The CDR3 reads CASSLTGGDGYTF. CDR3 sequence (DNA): TGCGCCAGCAGCTTAACAGGGGGCGATGGCTACACCTTC.

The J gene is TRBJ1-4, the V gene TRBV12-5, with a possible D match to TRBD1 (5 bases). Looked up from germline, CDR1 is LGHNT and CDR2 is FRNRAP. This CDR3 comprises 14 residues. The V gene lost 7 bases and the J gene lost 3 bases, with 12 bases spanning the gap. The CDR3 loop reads CASALGGANEKLFF. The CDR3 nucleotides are TGTGCTAGTGCCCTGGGGGGGGCTAATGAAAAACTGTTTTTT.

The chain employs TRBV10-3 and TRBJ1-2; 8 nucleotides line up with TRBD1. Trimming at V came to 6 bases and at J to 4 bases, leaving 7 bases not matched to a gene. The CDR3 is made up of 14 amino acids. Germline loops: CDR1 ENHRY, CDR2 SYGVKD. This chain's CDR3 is CAIRSTGTGYGYTF. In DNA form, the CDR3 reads TGTGCCATCAGATCCACCGGGACAGGCTATGGCTACACCTTC.

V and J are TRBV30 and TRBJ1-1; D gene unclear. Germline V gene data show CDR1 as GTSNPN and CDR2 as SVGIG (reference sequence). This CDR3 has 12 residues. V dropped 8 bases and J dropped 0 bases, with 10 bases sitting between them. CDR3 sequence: CALGLMNTEAFF. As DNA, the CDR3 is TGTGCCCTGGGATTAATGAACACTGAAGCTTTCTTT.

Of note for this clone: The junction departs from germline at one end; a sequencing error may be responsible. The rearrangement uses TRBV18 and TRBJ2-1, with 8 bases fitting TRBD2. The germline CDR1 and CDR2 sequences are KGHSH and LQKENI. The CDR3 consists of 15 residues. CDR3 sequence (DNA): TGTGCCAGCTCTCCACGGGAGGGGATCAAGAATGAGCAGTTCTTC. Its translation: CASSPREGIKNEQFF.

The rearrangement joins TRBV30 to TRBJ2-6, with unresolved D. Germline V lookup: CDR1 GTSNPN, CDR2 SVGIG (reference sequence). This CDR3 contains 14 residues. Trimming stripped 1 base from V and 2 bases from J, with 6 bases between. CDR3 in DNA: TGTGCCTGGAGTGGAGGACCTGGGGCCAACGTCCTGACTTTC. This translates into CAWSGGPGANVLTF.

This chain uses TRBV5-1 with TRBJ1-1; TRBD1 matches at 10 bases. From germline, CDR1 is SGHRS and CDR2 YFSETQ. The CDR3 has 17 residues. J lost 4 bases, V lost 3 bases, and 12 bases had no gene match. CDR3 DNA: TGCGCCAGCAGCTCGACCGGGACAGGGGTAGCAGTCACTGAAGCTTTCTTT. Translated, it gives CASSSTGTGVAVTEAFF.

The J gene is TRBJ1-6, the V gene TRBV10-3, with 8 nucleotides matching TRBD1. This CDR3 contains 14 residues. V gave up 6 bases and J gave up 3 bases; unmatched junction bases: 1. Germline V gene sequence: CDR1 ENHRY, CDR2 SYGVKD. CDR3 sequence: CAIRGQGYNSPLHF. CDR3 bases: TGTGCCATCAGAGGACAGGGCTATAATTCACCCCTCCACTTT.

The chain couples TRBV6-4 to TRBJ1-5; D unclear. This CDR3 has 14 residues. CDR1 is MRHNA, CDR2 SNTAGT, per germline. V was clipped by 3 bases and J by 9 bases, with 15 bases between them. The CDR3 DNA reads TGTGCCAGCAGTGAGCCCTGGTCGCAGTCGCCCCAGCATTTT. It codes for CASSEPWSQSPQHF.

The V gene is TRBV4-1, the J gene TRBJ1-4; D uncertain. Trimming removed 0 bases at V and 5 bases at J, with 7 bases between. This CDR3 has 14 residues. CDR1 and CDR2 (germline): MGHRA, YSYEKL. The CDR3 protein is CASSQETRNEKLFF. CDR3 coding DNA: TGCGCCAGCAGCCAAGAGACCAGGAATGAAAAACTGTTTTTT.

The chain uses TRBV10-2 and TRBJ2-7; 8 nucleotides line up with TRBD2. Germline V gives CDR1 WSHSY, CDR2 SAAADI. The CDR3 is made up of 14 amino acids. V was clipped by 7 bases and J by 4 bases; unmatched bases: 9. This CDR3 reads CASKGGGTRYEQYF. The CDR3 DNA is TGCGCCAGCAAGGGCGGGGGGACCCGGTACGAGCAGTACTTC.

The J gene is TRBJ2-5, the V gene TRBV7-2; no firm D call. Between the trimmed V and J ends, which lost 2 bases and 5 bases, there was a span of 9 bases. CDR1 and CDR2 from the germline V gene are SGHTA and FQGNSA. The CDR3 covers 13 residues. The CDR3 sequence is CASSLIARETQYF. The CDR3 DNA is TGTGCCAGCAGCTTAATTGCTCGGGAGACCCAGTACTTC. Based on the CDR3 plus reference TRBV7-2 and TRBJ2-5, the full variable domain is GAGVSQSPSNKVTEKGKDVELRCDPISGHTALYWYRQSLGQGLEFLIYFQGNSAPDKSGLPSDRFSAERTGGSVSTLTIQRTQQEDSAVYLCASSLIARETQYFGPGTRLLVL.

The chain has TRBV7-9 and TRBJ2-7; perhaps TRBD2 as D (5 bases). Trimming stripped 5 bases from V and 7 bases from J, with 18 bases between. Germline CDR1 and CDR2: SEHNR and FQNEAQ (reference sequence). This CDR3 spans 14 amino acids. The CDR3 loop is CASSPGRVQREQYF. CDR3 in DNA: TGTGCCAGCAGCCCCGGCCGGGTCCAGCGGGAGCAGTACTTC.

Here the CDR3 DNA reads TGCGCCAGCAGCTCGGACGCCCGTGAGGGCGGGGAGCTGTTTTTT. Residues: CASSSDAREGGELFF. V is TRBV5-1 and J is TRBJ2-2, with D possibly matching TRBD2 (5 bases). This CDR3 comprises 15 residues. Germline lookup yields CDR1 SGHRS and CDR2 YFSETQ. The V gene lost 3 bases and the J gene lost 7 bases, with 16 bases spanning the gap.

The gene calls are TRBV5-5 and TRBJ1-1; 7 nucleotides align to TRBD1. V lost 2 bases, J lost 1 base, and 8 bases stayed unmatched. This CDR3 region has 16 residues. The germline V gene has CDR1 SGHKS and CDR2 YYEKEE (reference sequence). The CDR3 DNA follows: TGTGCCAGCAGCTTAAGTTTGGGACAGACGAACACTGAAGCTTTCTTT. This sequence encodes CASSLSLGQTNTEAFF.

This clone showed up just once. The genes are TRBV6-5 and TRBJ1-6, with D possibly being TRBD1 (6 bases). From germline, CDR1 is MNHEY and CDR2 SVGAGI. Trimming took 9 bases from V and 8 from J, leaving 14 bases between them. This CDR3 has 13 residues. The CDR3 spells CASSTGLYSPLHF. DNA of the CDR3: TGTGCCAGTTCGACAGGACTTTATTCACCCCTCCACTTT.

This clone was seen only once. CDR3 region: CAISRDRGGTDTQYF. In DNA form, the CDR3 reads TGTGCCATCAGTCGGGACAGGGGTGGCACAGATACGCAGTATTTT. The V gene is TRBV10-3, the J gene TRBJ2-3; 10 nucleotides agree with TRBD1. This CDR3 has 15 amino acids. V was pared by 5 bases and J by 1 base, with 3 bases of the junction left unmatched. Germline V gene sequence: CDR1 ENHRY, CDR2 SYGVKD.

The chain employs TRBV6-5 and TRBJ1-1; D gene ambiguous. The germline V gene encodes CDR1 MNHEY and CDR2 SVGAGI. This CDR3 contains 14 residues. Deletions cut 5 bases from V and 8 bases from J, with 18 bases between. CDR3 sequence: CASSPRTGIPEAFF. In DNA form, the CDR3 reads TGTGCCAGCAGTCCCCGGACGGGGATCCCAGAAGCTTTCTTT.

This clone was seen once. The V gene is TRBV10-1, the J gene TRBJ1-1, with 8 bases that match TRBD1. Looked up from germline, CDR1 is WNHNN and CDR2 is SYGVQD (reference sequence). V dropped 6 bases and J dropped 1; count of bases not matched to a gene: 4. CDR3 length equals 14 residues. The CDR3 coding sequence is TGCGCCAGCAGGGAGACAGGGGAGAACACTGAAGCTTTCTTT. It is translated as CASRETGENTEAFF.

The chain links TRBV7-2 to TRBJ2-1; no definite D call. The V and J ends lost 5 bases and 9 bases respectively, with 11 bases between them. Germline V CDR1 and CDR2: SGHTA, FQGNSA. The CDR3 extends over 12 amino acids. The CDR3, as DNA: TGTGCCAGCAGCCCCTATGGTGGTGAGCAGTTCTTC. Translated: CASSPYGGEQFF.

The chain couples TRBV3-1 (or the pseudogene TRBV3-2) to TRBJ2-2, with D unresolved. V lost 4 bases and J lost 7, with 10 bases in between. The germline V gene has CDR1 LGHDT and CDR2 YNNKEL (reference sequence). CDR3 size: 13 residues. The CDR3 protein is CASSRRKVGELFF. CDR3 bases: TGTGCCAGCAGCCGACGAAAGGTCGGGGAGCTGTTTTTT.

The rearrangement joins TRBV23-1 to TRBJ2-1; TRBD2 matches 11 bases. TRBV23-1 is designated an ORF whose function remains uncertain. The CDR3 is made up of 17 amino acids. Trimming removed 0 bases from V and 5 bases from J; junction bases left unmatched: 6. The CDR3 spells CASSQSPPSGGHNEQFF. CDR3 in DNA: TGCGCCAGCAGTCAATCCCCTCCTAGCGGGGGGCACAATGAGCAGTTCTTC.

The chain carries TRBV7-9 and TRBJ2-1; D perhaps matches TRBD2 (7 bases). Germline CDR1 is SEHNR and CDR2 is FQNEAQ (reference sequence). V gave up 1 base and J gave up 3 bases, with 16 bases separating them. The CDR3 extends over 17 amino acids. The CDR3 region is CASSLDGAGAFYNEQFF. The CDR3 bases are TGTGCCAGCAGCTTAGATGGGGCGGGGGCCTTCTACAATGAGCAGTTCTTC. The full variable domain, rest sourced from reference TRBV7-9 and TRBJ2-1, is DTGVSQNPRHKITKRGQNVTFRCDPISEHNRLYWYRQTLGQGPEFLTYFQNEAQLEKSRLLSDRFSAERPKGSFSTLEIQRTEQGDSAMYLCASSLDGAGAFYNEQFFGPGTRLTVL.

CDR3 protein: CASSDRGIGGTGELFF. The CDR3 coding sequence is TGCGCCAGCAGCGACCGAGGGATCGGGGGGACCGGGGAGCTGTTTTTT. This rearrangement joins TRBV5-1 to TRBJ2-2; 7 positions agree with TRBD2. The CDR3 contains 16 residues. Germline V gene lookup returns CDR1 SGHRS and CDR2 YFSETQ. J gave up 5 bases and V 4 bases, and 11 bases lay outside the gene matches.

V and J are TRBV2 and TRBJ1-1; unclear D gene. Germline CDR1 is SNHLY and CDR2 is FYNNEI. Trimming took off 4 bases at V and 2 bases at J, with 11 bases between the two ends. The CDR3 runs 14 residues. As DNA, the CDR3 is TGTGCCAGCAGTGGGTACGGGGAAAACACTGAAGCTTTCTTT. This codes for CASSGYGENTEAFF.

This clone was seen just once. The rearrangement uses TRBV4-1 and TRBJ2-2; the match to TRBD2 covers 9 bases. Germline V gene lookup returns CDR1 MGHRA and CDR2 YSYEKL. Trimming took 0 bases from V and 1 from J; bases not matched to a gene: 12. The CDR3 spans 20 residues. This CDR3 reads CASSQDTRAASGENTGELFF. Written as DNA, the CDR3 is TGCGCCAGCAGCCAAGATACCAGGGCGGCTAGCGGGGAGAACACCGGGGAGCTGTTTTTT.

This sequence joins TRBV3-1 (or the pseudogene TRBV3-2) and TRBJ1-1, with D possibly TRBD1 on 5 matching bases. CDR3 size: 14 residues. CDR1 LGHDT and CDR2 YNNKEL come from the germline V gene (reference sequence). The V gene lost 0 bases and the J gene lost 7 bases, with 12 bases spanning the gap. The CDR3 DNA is TGTGCCAGCAGCCAAGATTGCAGGGCTCATGAAGCTTTCTTT. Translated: CASSQDCRAHEAFF.

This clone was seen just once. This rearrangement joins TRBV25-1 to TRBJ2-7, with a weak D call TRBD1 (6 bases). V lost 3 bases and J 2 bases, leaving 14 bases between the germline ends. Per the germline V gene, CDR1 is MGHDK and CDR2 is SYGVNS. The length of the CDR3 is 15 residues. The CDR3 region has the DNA TGTGCCAGCAGTGATGTCCGGGACACTACCTACGAGCAGTACTTC. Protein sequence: CASSDVRDTTYEQYF.